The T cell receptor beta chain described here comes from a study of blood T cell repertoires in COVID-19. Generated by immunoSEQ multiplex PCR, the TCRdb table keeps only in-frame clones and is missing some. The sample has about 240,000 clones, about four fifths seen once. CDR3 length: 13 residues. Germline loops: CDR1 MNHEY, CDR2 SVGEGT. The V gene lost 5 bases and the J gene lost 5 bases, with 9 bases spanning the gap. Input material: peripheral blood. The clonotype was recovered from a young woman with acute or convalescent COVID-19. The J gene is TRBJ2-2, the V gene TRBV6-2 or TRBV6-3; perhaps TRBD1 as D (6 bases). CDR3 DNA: TGTGCCAGCAGTCTCCAGGGGACCGGGGAGCTGTTTTTT. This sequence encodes CASSLQGTGELFF.